This TCR beta chain came from a study of cytomegalovirus exposure and HLA in healthy donors. Points on this clone: The antigen is unknown.

Both 60 Vbeta primers and 13 Jbeta primers went into the PCR. TCRdb's copy holds only in-frame clones and misses some; the assay was immunoSEQ multiplex PCR. The repertoire table contains around 120,000 clones. Overall study findings and caveats: It is likely that the observed cluster of highly shared sequence variants was a sequencing artifact. Some TCR beta chains (more than 150 of them) were listed as cytomegalovirus-associated. Analysis performed later found under 20,000 TCR beta sequences associated with HLA alleles at 0.05 false discovery rate.

The sequence was obtained from a man in his fifties or sixties in good health and CMV-seronegative. Sequencing used PBMCs.

This CDR3 reads CASSRGGDSGNTIYF. CDR3 nucleotides: TGCGCCAGCAGCCGGGGGGGGGACTCTGGAAACACCATATATTTT. The chain is built from TRBV5-1 and TRBJ1-3; perhaps TRBD1 as D (5 bases). The CDR3 is made up of 15 amino acids. Germline values: CDR1 SGHRS, CDR2 YFSETQ. Trimming took 4 bases from V and 0 from J, leaving 11 bases between them.